Listed below are T cell receptor beta chains from one sample, sequenced in a study of control samples from healthy donors and cancer patients. Some clones are missing from TCRdb's copy, which holds only in-frame ones; the method was immunoSEQ multiplex PCR. This table holds about 42,000 clones, approximately 87% found once. The sample taken for sequencing was blood. Receptors originate from a man in his 60s in good health. Both conserved end residues are part of each CDR3. D genes are given only for firm matches. Rows give clone size only sometimes, using once, few, many, or a class for an expanded clone.

v_call	d_call	j_call	clone_size	cdr3_aa	cdr3_nt
TRBV18	TRBD1	TRBJ1-5	.	CASSPGDRAEGQPQHF	TGTGCCAGCTCACCAGGGGACAGGGCGGAGGGACAGCCCCAGCATTTT
TRBV2	.	TRBJ1-2	.	CASSDIGGPAGYGYTF	TGTGCCAGCAGTGACATAGGGGGTCCAGCGGGCTATGGCTACACCTTC
TRBV29-1	TRBD1	TRBJ2-5	.	CSVATGTVQETQYF	TGCAGCGTTGCGACAGGGACAGTCCAAGAGACCCAGTACTTC
TRBV7-2	TRBD2	TRBJ2-1	few	CASSSPRQRGSSYNEQFF	TGTGCCAGCAGCTCGCCCCGTCAGCGGGGGAGCTCCTACAATGAGCAGTTCTTC
TRBV27	.	TRBJ2-7	.	CASSLSRGAYEQYF	TGTGCCAGCAGTTTATCTCGCGGGGCCTACGAGCAGTACTTC
TRBV5-1	TRBD2	TRBJ2-3	once	CASSLSSGGITDTQYF	TGCGCCAGCAGCTTAAGCAGCGGGGGAATCACAGATACGCAGTATTTT
TRBV5-5	.	TRBJ2-1	.	CASSFKRDEQFF	TGTGCCAGCAGCTTTAAGAGAGATGAGCAGTTCTTC
TRBV28	TRBD1	TRBJ2-7	.	CASRRRQGGYEQYF	TGTGCCAGCAGAAGACGACAGGGGGGCTACGAGCAGTACTTC
TRBV11-2	TRBD2	TRBJ2-1	.	CASSRWGGLVRHEQFF	TGTGCCAGCAGCCGCTGGGGGGGACTAGTTAGGCATGAGCAGTTCTTC
TRBV30	.	TRBJ2-1	.	CAWSTGTPYNEQFF	TGTGCCTGGAGTACCGGGACGCCCTACAATGAGCAGTTCTTC
TRBV9	.	TRBJ1-2	.	CASSVDFNYGYTF	TGTGCCAGCAGCGTAGACTTTAACTATGGCTACACCTTC
TRBV5-4	TRBD1	TRBJ1-1	once	CASSPRQGLTEAFF	TGTGCCAGCAGCCCGCGACAGGGGTTAACTGAAGCTTTCTTT
TRBV15	.	TRBJ1-1	.	CATTKGRANTEAFF	TGTGCCACCACCAAGGGACGGGCGAACACTGAAGCTTTCTTT
TRBV2	.	TRBJ1-1	.	CASSEAAMNTEAFF	TGTGCCAGCAGTGAAGCAGCGATGAACACTGAAGCTTTCTTT
TRBV5-1	TRBD1	TRBJ2-5	.	CASLKTGGVEETQYF	TGCGCCAGTCTTAAGACAGGGGGGGTGGAAGAGACCCAGTACTTC
TRBV6-2/TRBV6-3	.	TRBJ2-7	.	CASSSGLRAAITYEQYF	TGTGCCAGCAGCTCGGGTTTACGGGCGGCAATAACCTACGAGCAGTACTTC
TRBV6-4	.	TRBJ2-7	.	CASSDWDTPPNRSSEQYF	TGTGCCAGCAGTGATTGGGACACCCCCCCTAACAGATCGAGCGAGCAGTACTTC
TRBV2	.	TRBJ2-3	.	CASSDIGGADTQYF	TGTGCCAGCAGTGATATCGGCGGGGCAGATACGCAGTATTTT
TRBV28	.	TRBJ2-7	.	CASSFPPGRPPIEQYF	TGTGCCAGCAGTTTTCCCCCCGGACGGCCTCCCATCGAGCAGTACTTC
TRBV12-3/TRBV12-4	.	TRBJ1-1	.	CASSLRFRNFAFF	TGTGCCAGCAGTTTGAGGTTTAGGAATTTCGCTTTCTTT
TRBV2	TRBD2	TRBJ2-1	once	CASSVNRAGVGNEQFF	TGTGCCAGCAGTGTGAATCGAGCGGGAGTGGGGAATGAGCAGTTCTTC
TRBV10-1	TRBD1	TRBJ2-7	.	CAIRQGAPSEQYF	TGCGCCATCCGACAGGGGGCCCCCAGCGAGCAGTACTTC
TRBV6-1	.	TRBJ2-4	.	CASSEASAGNKNIQYF	TGTGCCAGCAGTGAAGCGTCAGCAGGGAACAAAAACATTCAGTACTTC
TRBV5-1	.	TRBJ1-1	.	CASSLYRGDTEAFF	TGCGCCAGCAGCTTGTATAGAGGGGACACTGAAGCTTTCTTT
TRBV19	.	TRBJ1-5	.	CASARNWGAEQPQHF	TGTGCCAGTGCTCGTAATTGGGGGGCTGAGCAGCCCCAGCATTTT
TRBV6-6	.	TRBJ2-7	.	CASSFDSTSSYEQYF	TGTGCCAGCAGTTTCGACAGTACCAGCTCCTACGAGCAGTACTTC
TRBV3-1/TRBV3-2	.	TRBJ2-7	.	CASSQDRQGRYEQYF	TGTGCCAGCAGCCAAGATCGGCAGGGGAGGTACGAGCAGTACTTC